This T cell receptor beta chain appears in the sequencing data of a study of T cells in Graves' hyperthyroidism and ophthalmopathy. Whole-study findings and limits: The majority of expanded thyroid clonotypes above 0.001 also appeared in blood. The authors' 13 V-J model separated ophthalmopathy from stable hyperthyroidism.

The germline V gene encodes CDR1 MNHNS and CDR2 SASEGT. The CDR3 totals 15 residues. The V and J ends lost 5 bases and 0 bases respectively, with 14 bases between them. There are many counts of this clonotype. Its antigen is as yet unknown. RNA transcripts served as the template for amplifying TCR beta CDR3 regions. An initial round of RT-PCR targeting the TCR CDR3 relied on the HTBI primer set. TCRdb reanalysed the multiplex PCR reads using MiXCR and keeps one entry per CDR3 protein. The sample holds approximately 510,000 distinct CDR3 sequences, less than 25% seen once. Diagnosis rested on symptoms, serum thyroxine and TRAb, thyroid ultrasound, and orbital computed tomography.

The chain combines TRBV6-1 with TRBJ2-7, with D perhaps matching TRBD2 (5 bases). The sequencing input was blood. The receptor was derived from a man aged 18 to 35 with Graves' hyperthyroidism. CDR3 region: CASSPEGPSSYEQYF. The CDR3 DNA sequence: TGTGCCAGCAGTCCCGAGGGTCCGAGCTCCTACGAGCAGTACTTC.